These 9 T cell receptor beta chains were sequenced from one sample in a study of cytomegalovirus exposure and HLA in healthy donors. Researchers ran the PCR with 60 Vbeta and 13 Jbeta primers. The method was immunoSEQ multiplex PCR; TCRdb's version includes in-frame clones alone and lacks a portion of them. The sample contains fewer than 200,000 clones, more than 70% of which appear only once. Sequencing used PBMCs. The receptors were gathered from a girl between 5 and 17 years old in good health and CMV-seronegative.

The chain is built from TRBV29-1 and TRBJ1-1, with a possible D match to TRBD1 (6 bases). V shed 2 bases and J shed 2 bases, with 18 bases lying between them. Looked up from germline, CDR1 is SQVTM and CDR2 is ANQGSEA. CDR3 length equals 16 residues. CDR3: CSVESVGGGRNTEAFF. The DNA for the CDR3 is TGCAGCGTTGAATCCGTAGGGGGTGGGAGAAACACTGAAGCTTTCTTT. The full variable domain, rest sourced from reference TRBV29-1 and TRBJ1-1, is SAVISQKPSRDICQRGTSLTIQCQVDSQVTMMFWYRQQPGQSLTLIATANQGSEATYESGFVIDKFPISRPNLTFSTLTVSNMSPEDSSIYLCSVESVGGGRNTEAFFGQGTRLTVV.

As to this clone: One end of the junction is discordant with germline, which a read error may explain. In the same sample, other DNA sequences code for this CDR3. The chain carries TRBV11-2 and TRBJ2-7; TRBD1 matches at 9 bases. There are 15 residues in the CDR3. Per germline, CDR1 SGHAT and CDR2 FQNNGV. The CDR3 DNA reads as TGTGCCAGCAGCTTAGCCGGGACAGGGACCTACGAGCAATACTTC. This encodes CASSLAGTGTYEQYF.

The chain uses TRBV2 and TRBJ2-1, with 8 bases fitting TRBD1. The CDR3 loop spans 13 amino acids. Germline lookup yields CDR1 SNHLY and CDR2 FYNNEI. J was trimmed by 5 bases and V by 6 bases; bases with no gene match: 3. The CDR3 here is CASRDRAHNEQFF. The CDR3 DNA sequence: TGTGCCAGCAGGGACAGGGCCCACAATGAGCAGTTCTTC. The full variable domain, in which reference TRBV2 and TRBJ2-1 provide the parts outside the CDR3, is EPEVTQTPSHQVTQMGQEVILRCVPISNHLYFYWYRQILGQKVEFLVSFYNNEISEKSEIFDDQFSVERPDGSNFTLKIRSTKLEDSAMYFCASRDRAHNEQFFGPGTRLTVL.

The chain combines TRBV4-2 with TRBJ2-2; possibly TRBD2 for D (7 bases). The germline CDR1 and CDR2 sequences are LGHNA and YNFKEQ. V was cut by 3 bases and J by 8 bases, with 16 bases left in between. This CDR3 spans 15 amino acids. CDR3 residues: CASSQGRDTAGELFF. The CDR3 nucleotides are TGTGCCAGCAGCCAGGGGAGGGACACCGCGGGGGAGCTGTTTTTT.

The J gene is TRBJ2-7, the V gene TRBV9; maybe TRBD1 (5 bases). Germline V CDR1 and CDR2: SGDLS, YYNGEE. The CDR3 sequence is 14 residues long. V lost 4 bases to trimming and J lost 2 bases, with 13 bases between them. The CDR3 DNA follows: TGTGCCAGCAGCTTGTTAGGGGTAACCTACGAGCAGTACTTC. It is translated as CASSLLGVTYEQYF. Complete variable domain (other parts from reference TRBV9 and TRBJ2-7): DSGVTQTPKHLITATGQRVTLRCSPRSGDLSVYWYQQSLDQGLQFLIQYYNGEERAKGNILERFSAQQFPDLHSELNLSSLELGDSALYFCASSLLGVTYEQYFGPGTRLTVT.

The V gene is TRBV7-9, the J gene TRBJ1-5; a weak D match, TRBD1 (5 bases). V lost 5 bases and J 5 bases, leaving 16 bases between the germline ends. Germline assignment: CDR1 SEHNR and CDR2 FQNEAQ (reference sequence). The CDR3 sequence is 15 residues long. As DNA, the CDR3 is TGTGCCAGCAGCGTAGGGGCGGGAACCCATCAGCCCCAGCATTTT. Translating gives CASSVGAGTHQPQHF.

This chain uses TRBV6-6 with TRBJ1-4; 8 positions match TRBD1. Germline trimming cut 1 base from V and 5 bases from J; bases unmatched to any gene: 3. The length of the CDR3 is 15 residues. Per germline, CDR1 MNHNY and CDR2 SVGAGI (reference sequence). The CDR3 is CASSYWTGRNEKLFF. The CDR3 coding sequence is TGTGCCAGCAGTTACTGGACAGGGAGAAATGAAAAACTGTTTTTT.

The V gene is TRBV2, the J gene TRBJ2-1; no clear D gene. The germline V gene encodes CDR1 SNHLY and CDR2 FYNNEI. Deletions cut 5 bases from V and 8 bases from J, with 7 bases between. The CDR3 has 11 amino acids. The CDR3 DNA sequence: TGTGCCAGCAGTCCTTTCTATGAGCAGTTCTTC. Its protein is CASSPFYEQFF.

The chain is built from TRBV18 and TRBJ2-2; TRBD1 is a possible D gene (6 bases). In germline, CDR1 is KGHSH, CDR2 LQKENI. The ends were cut back, 4 bases at V and 0 bases at J, with 12 bases in the middle. The CDR3 loop spans 16 amino acids. The CDR3 protein is CASSRDNFANTGELFF. The CDR3 DNA reads as TGTGCCAGCTCACGGGACAATTTCGCGAACACCGGGGAGCTGTTTTTT. Using reference TRBV18 and TRBJ2-2 for the parts outside the CDR3, the full variable domain is NAGVMQNPRHLVRRRGQEARLRCSPMKGHSHVYWYRQLPEEGLKFMVYLQKENIIDESGMPKERFSAEFPKEGPSILRIQQVVRGDSAAYFCASSRDNFANTGELFFGEGSRLTVL.